The 28 T cell receptor beta chains in this list originate from one sample, sequenced in a study of blood T cell repertoires in COVID-19. Generated by immunoSEQ multiplex PCR, the TCRdb table keeps only in-frame clones and is missing some. The table records 130,000 or so clones, 84% of them present only once. Sequenced material: PBMCs or T cells enriched from blood (not recorded which). These receptors all stem from a woman in her fifties or sixties with acute COVID-19.

This chain links TRBV5-1 with TRBJ2-3; 7 positions agree with TRBD2. The CDR3 runs to 18 residues. Trimming cost V 2 bases and J 3 bases; bases outside gene matches: 15. Germline CDR1 and CDR2: SGHRS and YFSETQ. CDR3 nucleotide sequence: TGCGCCAGCAGCTTCATCCCCCCTGGGGGGGTCGGGACAGATACGCAGTATTTT. Encoded protein: CASSFIPPGGVGTDTQYF.

This clone was detected only a few times. This chain uses TRBV15 with TRBJ2-1; 10 bases map to TRBD2. The CDR3 has 16 residues. V lost 3 bases, J lost 6 bases, and 8 bases stayed unmatched. Germline CDR1 and CDR2: LNHNV and YYDKDF (reference sequence). In DNA form, the CDR3 reads TGTGCCACCAGCAGGAGCGGGAGGGCCCTCGGCAATGAGCAGTTCTTC. Translating gives CATSRSGRALGNEQFF.

Only one count was recorded for this clone. The rearrangement uses TRBV30 and TRBJ2-1, with D unclear. This CDR3 region has 12 residues. Germline assignment: CDR1 GTSNPN and CDR2 SVGIG (reference sequence). V was clipped by 2 bases and J by 5 bases, with 7 bases between them. The CDR3 DNA reads as TGTGCCTGGAGTTGGCGGAACAATGAGCAGTTCTTC. This codes for CAWSWRNNEQFF.

The chain joins TRBV27 to TRBJ2-1, with TRBD2 matching 11 bases. CDR1 is MNHEY and CDR2 is SMNVEV in the germline V gene (reference sequence). The CDR3 spans 16 residues. V lost 3 bases to trimming and J lost 4 bases; unmatched junction nucleotides: 5. CDR3 loop: CASSFAGLAVYNEQFF. CDR3 DNA sequence: TGTGCCAGCAGTTTCGCGGGACTAGCGGTGTACAATGAGCAGTTCTTC.

This clone was recorded only once. The rearrangement joins TRBV2 to TRBJ1-1; tentatively, D is TRBD1 (6 bases). The CDR3 spans 14 residues. The germline V gene has CDR1 SNHLY and CDR2 FYNNEI. Trimming cost V 4 bases and J 5 bases, with 14 bases left between them. As DNA, the CDR3 is TGTGCCAGCAGTGTAAGGGGGAGTGGGACTGAAGCTTTCTTT. Amino acid sequence: CASSVRGSGTEAFF.

This clone was found once. The V and J genes are TRBV6-2 or TRBV6-3 and TRBJ2-1; D perhaps matches TRBD2 (6 bases). CDR3 size: 16 residues. V lost 2 bases and J 0 bases, leaving 11 bases between the germline ends. In germline, CDR1 is MNHEY, CDR2 SVGEGT. The DNA of the CDR3 is TGTGCCAGCAGTTACAAGACGGGAGTCTCCTACAATGAGCAGTTCTTC. This translates into CASSYKTGVSYNEQFF.

The rearrangement joins TRBV11-3 to TRBJ2-3; the D gene is possibly TRBD1 (5 bases). This CDR3 is built from 13 residues. V was cut by 5 bases and J by 2 bases, with 8 bases left in between. Per germline, CDR1 SGHNT and CDR2 YENEEA. The CDR3 bases are TGTGCCAGCAGCCGACAGAACACAGATACGCAGTATTTT. As protein: CASSRQNTDTQYF.

The chain recombines TRBV6-5 with TRBJ1-3; D remains ambiguous. The germline gives CDR1 MNHEY, CDR2 SVGAGI. CDR3 length: 13 residues. V lost 5 bases, J lost 0 bases, and 5 bases lay in between. CDR3 nucleotides: TGTGCCAGCAGTATGAGCTCTGGAAACACCATATATTTT. Translation: CASSMSSGNTIYF.

The rearrangement joins TRBV2 to TRBJ2-1; D is unclear. Trimming left V 4 bases short and J 4 bases short, with 8 bases between. Germline CDR1 and CDR2: SNHLY and FYNNEI. The CDR3 loop spans 13 amino acids. In nucleotides, the CDR3 is TGTGCCAGCAGTGGTCTACTGTACAATGAGCAGTTCTTC. Its protein product is CASSGLLYNEQFF.

The chain couples TRBV6-2 or TRBV6-3 to TRBJ1-1, with TRBD1 matching over 8 bases. The length of the CDR3 is 17 residues. CDR1 MNHEY and CDR2 SVGEGT come from the germline V gene. Trimming cost V 5 bases and J 0 bases; bases outside gene matches: 11. The CDR3 loop reads CASSDIKQGVMNTEAFF. The CDR3 DNA reads as TGTGCCAGCAGTGATATAAAACAGGGGGTAATGAACACTGAAGCTTTCTTT.

CDR3 region: CASSYQANTIYF. The CDR3 region has the DNA TGTGCCAGCAGTTACCAAGCAAACACCATATATTTT. This chain uses TRBV6-6 with TRBJ1-3, with no clear D. The germline V and J ends were trimmed by 2 bases and 6 bases, with 5 bases remaining between them. The CDR3 length is 12 residues. The germline CDR1 and CDR2 sequences are MNHNY and SVGAGI (reference sequence).

This chain uses TRBV7-2 with TRBJ2-5, with 8 positions matching TRBD2. The V and J ends lost 5 bases and 4 bases, in that order; junction bases with no gene match: 9. This CDR3 region has 15 residues. CDR1 and CDR2 from the germline V gene are SGHTA and FQGNSA. The CDR3 loop reads CASSIGRVPAETQYF. The CDR3 DNA reads TGTGCCAGCAGCATCGGGAGGGTTCCAGCAGAGACCCAGTACTTC.

The chain combines TRBV3-1 (or the pseudogene TRBV3-2) with TRBJ2-7; 13 bases line up with TRBD2. This CDR3 is built from 15 residues. V shed 2 bases and J 3 bases; nucleotides not matched to a gene: 1. The V gene's germline CDR1 is LGHDT and CDR2 YNNKEL (reference sequence). The CDR3 DNA follows: TGTGCCAGCAGCCAAACTAGCGGGAGGGTCTACGAGCAGTACTTC. It codes for CASSQTSGRVYEQYF.

CDR3 sequence reads: CASSFTRDSGDTQYF. CDR3 bases: TGTGCCAGCAGCTTTACCCGGGACTCCGGAGATACGCAGTATTTT. V is TRBV11-2 and J is TRBJ2-3, with TRBD2 as a possible D gene (6 bases). The CDR3 totals 15 residues. CDR1 is SGHAT and CDR2 is FQNNGV in the germline V gene. V was cut by 3 bases and J by 5 bases, with 15 bases left in between.

This clone appeared a single time. CDR3: CASGPHRGRSTEAFF. The CDR3 DNA follows: TGTGCTAGTGGTCCGCACAGGGGGAGAAGCACTGAAGCTTTCTTT. This chain joins TRBV12-5 and TRBJ1-1; 8 bases agree with TRBD1. In germline, CDR1 is LGHNT, CDR2 FRNRAP. The length of the CDR3 is 15 residues. Germline trimming cut 5 bases from V and 4 bases from J; bases unmatched to any gene: 9. Full variable domain (missing parts from reference TRBV12-5 and TRBJ1-1): DARVTQTPRHKVTEMGQEVTMRCQPILGHNTVFWYRQTMMQGLELLAYFRNRAPLDDSGMPKDRFSAEMPDATLATLKIQPSEPRDSAVYFCASGPHRGRSTEAFFGQGTRLTVV.

This chain connects TRBV5-4 to TRBJ1-1; TRBD1 agrees at 8 bases. Trimming at V came to 3 bases and at J to 6 bases, leaving 7 bases not matched to a gene. This CDR3 region has 14 residues. Germline CDR1 reads SGHNT; CDR2 reads YYREEE (reference sequence). The CDR3 DNA reads TGTGCCAGCAGCTCATGGGACAGGACATCTGAAGCTTTCTTT. It is translated as CASSSWDRTSEAFF.

This sequence joins TRBV19 and TRBJ2-3; D call uncertain. The CDR3 contains 13 residues. From germline, CDR1 is LNHDA and CDR2 SQIVND (reference sequence). V was clipped by 3 bases and J by 0 bases, with 4 bases between them. The CDR3 DNA reads as TGTGCCAGTAGTATTCCTAGCACAGATACGCAGTATTTT. Translation: CASSIPSTDTQYF.

The J gene is TRBJ2-3, the V gene TRBV7-3; 7 nucleotides align to TRBD2. Germline loops: CDR1 SGHTA, CDR2 FQGTGA. V was pared by 5 bases and J by 3 bases, with 8 bases of the junction left unmatched. The CDR3 extends over 15 amino acids. The CDR3 bases are TGTGCCAGCAGCCCGGAGGGGACTAAAACAGATACGCAGTATTTT. It yields the protein CASSPEGTKTDTQYF.

A few counts support this clone. V usage is TRBV28 and J usage is TRBJ2-7; D possibly corresponds to TRBD1 (5 bases). CDR3 length: 19 amino acids. The germline CDR1 and CDR2 sequences are MDHEN and SYDVKM. Trimming removed 3 bases at V and 0 bases at J, with 24 bases between. The CDR3 DNA reads TGTGCCAGCAGTTTTCGGTTAGGGGTCCGTAGAACCCACTCCTACGAGCAGTACTTC. This gives the protein CASSFRLGVRRTHSYEQYF.

This clone has only one observation. The rearrangement joins TRBV7-2 to TRBJ2-7; 9 nucleotides align to TRBD1. J was trimmed by 1 base and V by 5 bases; bases with no gene match: 6. Germline V CDR1 and CDR2: SGHTA, FQGNSA. The CDR3 has 15 residues. CDR3 nucleotides: TGTGCCAGCAGCCTTCCAGACAGGGGGTCCTACGAGCAGTACTTC. Amino acid sequence: CASSLPDRGSYEQYF.

V is TRBV21-1 and J is TRBJ1-5. TRBV21-1 is a pseudogene locus. There are 19 residues in the CDR3. In DNA form, the CDR3 reads TGTGCCAGCAGCAAAGCGCTCGGGAGGACAGTCTATAGCAATCAGCCCCAGCATTTT. Its protein product is CASSKALGRTVYSNQPQHF.

The chain combines TRBV7-3 with TRBJ2-5; 12 bases map to TRBD2. Germline V gene data show CDR1 as SGHTA and CDR2 as FQGTGA. Germline trimming cut 6 bases from V and 5 bases from J; bases unmatched to any gene: 10. The CDR3 has 16 amino acids. CDR3 loop: CASSLGLAGRGETQYF. CDR3 DNA sequence: TGTGCCAGCAGTTTAGGACTAGCGGGACGGGGGGAGACCCAGTACTTC.

The V call is TRBV28, the J call TRBJ1-4; D is unclear. This CDR3 is built from 11 residues. Between the trimmed V and J ends, which lost 6 bases and 8 bases, there was a span of 7 bases. CDR1 is MDHEN and CDR2 is SYDVKM in the germline V gene. The CDR3, as DNA: TGTGCCAGCAGCCAGGCCGAAAAACTGTTTTTT. Protein sequence: CASSQAEKLFF.

V gene TRBV6-1 combines with J gene TRBJ2-1; 7 bases match TRBD2. V was pared by 4 bases and J by 2 bases, with 11 bases of the junction left unmatched. The CDR3 runs 17 residues. Germline loops: CDR1 MNHNS, CDR2 SASEGT. The CDR3 is CASSGSRGGSAYNEQFF. CDR3 DNA sequence: TGTGCCAGCAGTGGGAGTCGTGGCGGGAGTGCCTACAATGAGCAGTTCTTC.

The table lists this clone with a few counts. V usage is TRBV10-1 and J usage is TRBJ1-1; the D gene is possibly TRBD1 (5 bases). Germline CDR1 reads WNHNN; CDR2 reads SYGVQD (reference sequence). Trimming pared 2 bases from V and 2 bases from J, leaving 15 bases between. The CDR3 runs to 16 residues. In DNA, the CDR3 is TGCGCCAGCAGTGAGCAACCGGGGGGAGGCAACACTGAAGCTTTCTTT. The encoded protein is CASSEQPGGGNTEAFF.

This chain uses TRBV18 with TRBJ1-1; 7 nucleotides match TRBD1. V lost 2 bases to trimming and J lost 5 bases; unmatched junction nucleotides: 8. The germline CDR1 and CDR2 sequences are KGHSH and LQKENI. The length of the CDR3 is 15 residues. Written as DNA, the CDR3 is TGTGCCAGCTCACCAAGTACAGGGGAAGGGACTGAAGCTTTCTTT. Its translation: CASSPSTGEGTEAFF. Using reference TRBV18 and TRBJ1-1 for the parts outside the CDR3, the full variable domain is NAGVMQNPRHLVRRRGQEARLRCSPMKGHSHVYWYRQLPEEGLKFMVYLQKENIIDESGMPKERFSAEFPKEGPSILRIQQVVRGDSAAYFCASSPSTGEGTEAFFGQGTRLTVV.

V gene TRBV7-2 combines with J gene TRBJ1-5, with TRBD1 identical over 9 bases. V shed 8 bases, J shed 6 bases, and the junction held 5 bases outside the gene matches. Germline CDR1 reads SGHTA; CDR2 reads FQGNSA. The CDR3 covers 13 residues. The CDR3 sequence is CASGQGWSQPQHF. As DNA, the CDR3 is TGTGCCAGCGGACAGGGGTGGTCTCAGCCCCAGCATTTT.

This chain connects TRBV9 to TRBJ2-2, with 7 bases matching TRBD1. The CDR3 is 16 residues long. From germline, CDR1 is SGDLS and CDR2 YYNGEE. V lost 2 bases to trimming and J lost 0 bases; unmatched junction nucleotides: 4. The CDR3: CASSVWGTANTGELFF. In DNA form, the CDR3 reads TGTGCCAGCAGCGTGTGGGGGACAGCGAACACCGGGGAGCTGTTTTTT. The whole variable domain, remainder taken from reference TRBV9 and TRBJ2-2, is DSGVTQTPKHLITATGQRVTLRCSPRSGDLSVYWYQQSLDQGLQFLIQYYNGEERAKGNILERFSAQQFPDLHSELNLSSLELGDSALYFCASSVWGTANTGELFFGEGSRLTVL.